The source of this T cell receptor (beta chain) is a study of T cells after yellow fever vaccination. Per the germline V gene, CDR1 is GTSNPN and CDR2 is SVGIG (reference sequence). This CDR3 region has 19 residues. V was trimmed by 0 bases and J by 6 bases, leaving 26 bases between them. MiXCR, applied by TCRdb to the 5' RACE reads, yields one record per CDR3 protein. Of some 670,000 distinct CDR3 sequences detected, roughly 12% appear once; the ten largest clones hold 15%. The V and J genes are TRBV30 and TRBJ2-2, with D possibly matching TRBD1 (7 bases). The specimen was PBMCs, collected on the day of the yellow fever booster vaccination. The receptor was isolated from a man aged 25 to 40 who received the YFV17D yellow fever vaccine. The CDR3 bases are TGTGCCTGGAGTGTATTCACCAACCGGAGGGGGCGCGGATCCGGGGAGCTGTTTTTT. This gives the protein CAWSVFTNRRGRGSGELFF.